At least ten counts were recorded for the clone carrying this TCR beta chain. These data come from a study of T cells after yellow fever vaccination. Trimming shortened V by 5 bases and J by 0 bases, and 11 bases separated the two germline ends. The CDR3 sequence is 15 residues long. The V gene's germline CDR1 is SEHNR and CDR2 FQNEAQ (reference sequence). TCRdb ran MiXCR on the 5' RACE reads and lists one entry per CDR3 protein. The sample includes more than 55,000 distinct CDR3 sequences, about 7.8% seen only once; the top ten take 36%. The specimen comprised CD8+ T cells sorted from PBMCs, sampled 15 days after the yellow fever booster vaccination. The TCR sequence derives from a man aged 25-40 years who received the YFV17D yellow fever vaccine. The chain joins TRBV7-9 to TRBJ2-1; TRBD1 might be the D (7 bases). CDR3 protein: CASSGGGISYNEQFF. CDR3 bases: TGTGCCAGCAGCGGAGGGGGCATCTCCTACAATGAGCAGTTCTTC.